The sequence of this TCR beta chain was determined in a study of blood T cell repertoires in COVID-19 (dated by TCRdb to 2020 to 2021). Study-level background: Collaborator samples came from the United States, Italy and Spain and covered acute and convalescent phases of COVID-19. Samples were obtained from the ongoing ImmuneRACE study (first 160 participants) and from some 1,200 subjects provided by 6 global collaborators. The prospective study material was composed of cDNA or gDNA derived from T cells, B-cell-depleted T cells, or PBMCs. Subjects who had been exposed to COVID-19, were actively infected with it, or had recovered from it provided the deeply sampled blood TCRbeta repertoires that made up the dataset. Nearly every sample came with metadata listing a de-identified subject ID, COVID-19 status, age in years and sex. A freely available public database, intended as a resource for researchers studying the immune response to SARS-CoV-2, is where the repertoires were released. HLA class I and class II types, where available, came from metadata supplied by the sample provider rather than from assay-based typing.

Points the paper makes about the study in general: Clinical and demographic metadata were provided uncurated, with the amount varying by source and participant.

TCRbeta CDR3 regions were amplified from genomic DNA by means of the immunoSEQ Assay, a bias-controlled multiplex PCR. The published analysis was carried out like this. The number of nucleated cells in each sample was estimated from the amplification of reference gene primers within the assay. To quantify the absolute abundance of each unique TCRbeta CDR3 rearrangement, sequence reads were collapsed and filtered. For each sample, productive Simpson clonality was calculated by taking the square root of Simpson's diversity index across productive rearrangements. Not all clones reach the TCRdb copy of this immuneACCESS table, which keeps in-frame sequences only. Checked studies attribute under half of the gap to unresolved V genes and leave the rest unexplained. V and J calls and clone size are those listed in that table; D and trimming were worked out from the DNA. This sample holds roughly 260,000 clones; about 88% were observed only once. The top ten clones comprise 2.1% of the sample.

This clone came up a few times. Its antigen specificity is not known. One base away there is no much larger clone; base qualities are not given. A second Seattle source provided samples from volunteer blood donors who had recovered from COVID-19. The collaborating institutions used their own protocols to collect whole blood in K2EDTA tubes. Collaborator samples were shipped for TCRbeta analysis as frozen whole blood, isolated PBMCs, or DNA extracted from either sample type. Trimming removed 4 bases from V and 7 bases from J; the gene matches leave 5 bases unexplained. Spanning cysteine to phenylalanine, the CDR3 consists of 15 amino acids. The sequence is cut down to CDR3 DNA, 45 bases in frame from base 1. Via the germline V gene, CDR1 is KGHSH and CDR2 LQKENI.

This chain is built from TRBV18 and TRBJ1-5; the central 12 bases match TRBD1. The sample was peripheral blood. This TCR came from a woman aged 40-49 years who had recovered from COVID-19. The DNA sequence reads TGTGCCAGCTCACTTGGGACAGGGGGCCACCAGCCCCAGCATTTT. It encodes CASSLGTGGHQPQHF.